These 24 T cell receptor beta chains were sequenced from one sample in a study of T cells after posttransplantation cyclophosphamide. A marrow graft followed busulfan-fludarabine conditioning, with cyclophosphamide on days +3 and +4. Sequencing used immunoSEQ multiplex PCR; TCRdb keeps in-frame clones, though not all of them. This table holds over 7,500 clones with no singletons; the top ten claim approximately 5.7%. Here the sequenced sample was PBMCs, taken after an allogeneic stem cell transplant with post-transplant cyclophosphamide. The origin of the receptors is a male patient aged 25 to 39 who received an allogeneic stem cell transplant from an unrelated donor, was CMV-positive, and had acute and chronic GVHD. Some of the T cells might come from the graft donor.

In its sample, this clone was seen many times. This CDR3 reads CASTQGSSYNSPLHF. In nucleotides, the CDR3 is TGTGCCAGCACCCAGGGGAGCTCCTATAATTCACCCCTCCACTTT. The rearrangement uses TRBV6-5 and TRBJ1-6; tentatively, D is TRBD1 (6 bases). Trimming took off 7 bases at V and 0 bases at J, with 10 bases between the two ends. CDR1 is MNHEY and CDR2 is SVGAGI in the germline V gene. The CDR3 consists of 15 residues.

This clone has at least ten counts. This sequence joins TRBV6-2 or TRBV6-3 and TRBJ2-3; possibly TRBD1 for D (6 bases). V was shortened by 2 bases and J by 5 bases, with 11 bases between the two germline ends. The CDR3 sequence is 14 residues long. The germline CDR1 and CDR2 sequences are MNHEY and SVGEGT. The CDR3 loop is CASSYGGGVDTQYF. The DNA for the CDR3 is TGTGCCAGCAGTTACGGTGGGGGCGTAGATACGCAGTATTTT.

The sample holds many counts of this clone. J is TRBJ2-1 and V is TRBV6-6; TRBD2 agrees at 9 bases. V was clipped by 6 bases and J by 5 bases; unmatched bases: 5. CDR1 MNHNY and CDR2 SVGAGI come from the germline V gene (reference sequence). The CDR3 totals 14 residues. CDR3 protein: CASRSLAGHNEQFF. DNA for the CDR3: TGTGCCAGCAGGTCGCTAGCGGGACACAATGAGCAGTTCTTC.

A few counts support this clone. The V gene is TRBV5-1, the J gene TRBJ2-4; D possibly corresponds to TRBD2 (6 bases). Germline V gives CDR1 SGHRS, CDR2 YFSETQ. There are 14 residues in the CDR3. V lost 8 bases and J 0 bases, leaving 12 bases between the germline ends. The CDR3 DNA sequence: TGCGCCAGGGGGGGAAGGCTAGCCAAAAACATTCAGTACTTC. This encodes CARGGRLAKNIQYF. The full variable domain, completed using reference TRBV5-1 and TRBJ2-4, is KAGVTQTPRYLIKTRGQQVTLSCSPISGHRSVSWYQQTPGQGLQFLFEYFSETQRNKGNFPGRFSGRQFSNSRSEMNVSTLELGDSALYLCARGGRLAKNIQYFGAGTRLSVL.

This clone was detected only a few times. The rearrangement links TRBV14 to TRBJ2-5; 7 bases align to TRBD1. Germline V gives CDR1 SGHDN, CDR2 FVKESK. The J segment lost 1 base and the V segment lost 3 bases, leaving 5 bases of the junction unmatched. This CDR3 region has 15 residues. The CDR3 nucleotides are TGTGCCAGCAGCCACTCGACAGGGCCCCAAGAGACCCAGTACTTC. Translated: CASSHSTGPQETQYF.

This clone was detected ten times or more. V usage is TRBV4-3 and J usage is TRBJ2-2; D call uncertain. This CDR3 has 14 amino acids. V lost 1 base and J 2 bases, leaving 5 bases between the germline ends. The V gene's germline CDR1 is LGHNA and CDR2 YSLEER. The CDR3: CASSQGLNTGELFF. The CDR3 bases are TGCGCCAGCAGCCAAGGACTCAACACCGGGGAGCTGTTTTTT.

In its sample, this clone was seen many times. The DNA of the CDR3 is TGCGCCAGCAGCCATGTCTCGGGACAAGGCGACGGGGAGCAGTACTTC. This encodes CASSHVSGQGDGEQYF. This chain connects TRBV4-3 to TRBJ2-7; D is perhaps TRBD1 (6 bases). This CDR3 is built from 16 residues. Germline V gives CDR1 LGHNA, CDR2 YSLEER. V lost 3 bases and J lost 7, with 22 bases in between.

This clone was seen ten or more times. The rearrangement links TRBV6-1 to TRBJ2-7; 12 bases agree with TRBD1. The ends lost 8 bases at V and 4 bases at J; junction bases unmatched: 9. Germline V gene data show CDR1 as MNHNS and CDR2 as SASEGT. This CDR3 has 15 amino acids. In DNA, the CDR3 is TGTGCCAGCTCCAGTCCGGGACAGGGGGCTTACGAGCAGTACTTC. Translated: CASSSPGQGAYEQYF.

This clone was seen many times. V usage is TRBV7-9 and J usage is TRBJ2-1; 8 bases are shared with TRBD1. CDR1 and CDR2 from the germline V gene are SEHNR and FQNEAQ (reference sequence). With 0 bases clipped from V and 6 bases from J, the junction kept 7 bases outside the gene matches. The CDR3 length is 16 residues. CDR3: CASSLAWDRLRNEQFF. For the CDR3, the DNA is TGTGCCAGCAGCTTAGCCTGGGACAGGTTACGCAATGAGCAGTTCTTC. Looking up the rest from reference TRBV7-9 and TRBJ2-1 gives the full variable domain: DTGVSQNPRHKITKRGQNVTFRCDPISEHNRLYWYRQTLGQGPEFLTYFQNEAQLEKSRLLSDRFSAERPKGSFSTLEIQRTEQGDSAMYLCASSLAWDRLRNEQFFGPGTRLTVL.

In its sample, this clone was seen a few times. The rearrangement uses TRBV30 and TRBJ2-3; D is unresolved. Trimming removed 4 bases from V and 2 bases from J, with 10 bases in between. The CDR3 runs to 13 residues. Per germline, CDR1 GTSNPN and CDR2 SVGIG (reference sequence). CDR3 sequence reads: CAWKHRNTDTQYF. Written as DNA, the CDR3 is TGTGCCTGGAAACATCGTAACACAGATACGCAGTATTTT. The full variable domain, its missing parts supplied by reference TRBV30 and TRBJ2-3, is SQTIHQWPATLVQPVGSPLSLECTVEGTSNPNLYWYRQAAGRGLQLLFYSVGIGQISSEVPQNLSASRPQDRQFILSSKKLLLSDSGFYLCAWKHRNTDTQYFGPGTRLTVL.

The rearrangement joins TRBV29-1 to TRBJ2-5; tentatively, D is TRBD2 (6 bases). The V end lost 6 bases, the J end lost 5 bases, and 19 bases lay between the germline ends. Germline V gene lookup returns CDR1 SQVTM and CDR2 ANQGSEA. The CDR3 extends over 14 amino acids. The chain's CDR3 is CSVAASAAGETQYF. The CDR3 DNA is TGCAGCGTCGCCGCCAGTGCGGCGGGGGAGACCCAGTACTTC.

In its sample, this clone was seen many times. This sequence joins TRBV7-8 and TRBJ1-4, with TRBD1 identical over 8 bases. Germline assignment: CDR1 SGHVS and CDR2 FQNEAQ. J gave up 7 bases and V 5 bases, and 9 bases lay outside the gene matches. CDR3 length equals 15 residues. CDR3 in amino acids: CASSSRQGRGEKLFF. The CDR3 bases are TGTGCCAGCAGCAGTCGACAGGGGAGGGGTGAAAAACTGTTTTTT.

This clone occurred many times. V and J are TRBV29-1 and TRBJ2-4; a possible D gene is TRBD1 (6 bases). Germline CDR1 and CDR2: SQVTM and ANQGSEA. Trimming removed 6 bases at V and 0 bases at J, with 12 bases between. The CDR3 runs to 14 residues. The DNA of the CDR3 is TGCAGCGTCTCCGGGACACCAGCCAAAAACATTCAGTACTTC. Translation gives CSVSGTPAKNIQYF.

This clone was seen at least ten times. The chain is built from TRBV28 and TRBJ1-2; TRBD1 might be the D (5 bases). V lost 2 bases and J 8 bases, leaving 21 bases between the germline ends. The V gene's germline CDR1 is MDHEN and CDR2 SYDVKM. This CDR3 is 16 amino acids long. The CDR3 sequence: CASSLTSGGDPAGYTF. The DNA for the CDR3 is TGTGCCAGCAGTTTAACTTCGGGGGGGGATCCGGCAGGCTACACCTTC.

This clone was counted many times. The rearrangement joins TRBV7-2 to TRBJ2-3; maybe TRBD2 (6 bases). This CDR3 region has 13 residues. V was shortened by 5 bases and J by 3 bases, with 9 bases between the two germline ends. CDR1 SGHTA and CDR2 FQGNSA come from the germline V gene. The CDR3 here is CASSPSETDTQYF. The CDR3 bases are TGTGCCAGCAGCCCTAGCGAAACAGATACGCAGTATTTT.

The sample holds many counts of this clone. This chain joins TRBV7-2 and TRBJ2-5, with 7 bases that match TRBD1. V gave up 5 bases and J gave up 5 bases; unmatched junction bases: 8. Germline CDR1 is SGHTA and CDR2 is FQGNSA. This CDR3 region has 14 residues. The CDR3 coding sequence is TGTGCCAGCAGCCCTCGGACAGGCCTGGAGACCCAGTACTTC. Its protein product is CASSPRTGLETQYF.

This clone appeared many times. CDR3 sequence: CASSYTGSSNQPQHF. The CDR3 DNA follows: TGTGCCAGCAGTTATACAGGTTCCAGCAATCAGCCCCAGCATTTT. This chain links TRBV6-5 with TRBJ1-5, with D possibly matching TRBD1 (5 bases). The germline gives CDR1 MNHEY, CDR2 SVGAGI. This CDR3 region has 15 residues. Deletions cut 3 bases from V and 1 base from J, with 10 bases between.

This clone was recorded many times. The gene calls are TRBV10-2 and TRBJ1-5; D is undetermined. CDR3 length: 15 residues. Germline-derived CDR1 and CDR2 are WSHSY and SAAADI. V shed 1 base and J shed 4 bases, with 11 bases lying between them. Here the CDR3 reads CASSEWSTGNQPQHF. CDR3 bases: TGCGCCAGCAGTGAGTGGTCCACGGGGAATCAGCCCCAGCATTTT.

The chain is built from TRBV29-1 and TRBJ2-7, with 7 positions matching TRBD1. J gave up 0 bases and V 5 bases, and 7 bases lay outside the gene matches. Germline CDR1 and CDR2: SQVTM and ANQGSEA. The CDR3 has 14 residues. Here the CDR3 reads CSVKQGPGSYEQYF. The CDR3 region has the DNA TGCAGCGTTAAACAGGGGCCCGGCTCCTACGAGCAGTACTTC.

This clone was detected ten times or more. The chain links TRBV18 to TRBJ1-1; D is perhaps TRBD1 (5 bases). Germline V gene data show CDR1 as KGHSH and CDR2 as LQKENI. This CDR3 is built from 13 residues. V dropped 3 bases and J dropped 1 base, with 6 bases sitting between them. The CDR3 spells CASSPTGNTEAFF. CDR3 sequence (DNA): TGTGCCAGCTCACCCACAGGGAACACTGAAGCTTTCTTT.

The sample holds many counts of this clone. The chain's CDR3 is CASSPALAGGYEQYF. The CDR3 region has the DNA TGTGCCAGCAGCCCGGCCCTAGCGGGAGGCTACGAGCAGTACTTC. J is TRBJ2-7 and V is TRBV7-2; TRBD2 matches at 11 bases. J was trimmed by 3 bases and V by 5 bases; bases with no gene match: 6. Germline-derived CDR1 and CDR2 are SGHTA and FQGNSA. The CDR3 runs to 15 residues.

This clone was seen ten or more times. The chain links TRBV19 to TRBJ2-3, with TRBD2 identical over 8 bases. Germline CDR1 and CDR2: LNHDA and SQIVND (reference sequence). This CDR3 is 14 amino acids long. The junction had 2 bases not matched to a gene; V was cut back by 4 bases and J by 2 bases. DNA for the CDR3: TGTGCCAGTAGTACTAGCGGGCCCACAGATACGCAGTATTTT. It translates to CASSTSGPTDTQYF. The entire variable domain, with the rest obtained from reference TRBV19 and TRBJ2-3, is as follows: DGGITQSPKYLFRKEGQNVTLSCEQNLNHDAMYWYRQDPGQGLRLIYYSQIVNDFQKGDIAEGYSVSREKKESFPLTVTSAQKNPTAFYLCASSTSGPTDTQYFGPGTRLTVL.

The table lists this clone with many counts. CDR3 DNA: TGTGCCAGCAGTGACTCAGGCAGGGGTGACTACACCTTC. Translating it yields CASSDSGRGDYTF. The V and J genes are TRBV6-4 and TRBJ1-2; perhaps TRBD1 as D (6 bases). CDR1 MRHNA and CDR2 SNTAGT come from the germline V gene. The V and J ends lost 0 bases and 10 bases respectively, with 12 bases between them. The CDR3 contains 13 residues.

This clone was recorded many times. The chain recombines TRBV5-4 with TRBJ1-5; D call uncertain. Trimming took off 4 bases at V and 4 bases at J, with 6 bases between the two ends. Germline CDR1 is SGHNT and CDR2 is YYREEE (reference sequence). The CDR3 sequence is 12 residues long. The CDR3 DNA reads TGTGCCAGCAGCCGACAAAATCAGCCCCAGCATTTT. The encoded protein is CASSRQNQPQHF.